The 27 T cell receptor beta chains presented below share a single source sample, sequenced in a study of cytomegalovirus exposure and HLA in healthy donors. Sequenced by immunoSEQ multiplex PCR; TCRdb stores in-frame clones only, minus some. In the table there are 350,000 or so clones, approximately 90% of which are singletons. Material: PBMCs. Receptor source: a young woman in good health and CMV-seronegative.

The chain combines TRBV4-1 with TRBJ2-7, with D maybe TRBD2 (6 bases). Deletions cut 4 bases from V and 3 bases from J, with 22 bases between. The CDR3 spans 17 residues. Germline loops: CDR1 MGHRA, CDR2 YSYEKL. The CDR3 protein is CASSRTPLQEGFYEQYF. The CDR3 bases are TGCGCCAGCAGCCGAACGCCGCTACAGGAGGGTTTCTACGAGCAGTACTTC.

CDR3 region: CASNPTGTEAFF. The CDR3 nucleotides are TGTGCCAGCAACCCGACTGGCACTGAAGCTTTCTTT. The chain has TRBV28 and TRBJ1-1, with D unresolved. The V end was cut by 7 bases, the J end by 4 bases, with 10 bases between. CDR1 is MDHEN, CDR2 SYDVKM, per germline. The CDR3 has 12 residues.

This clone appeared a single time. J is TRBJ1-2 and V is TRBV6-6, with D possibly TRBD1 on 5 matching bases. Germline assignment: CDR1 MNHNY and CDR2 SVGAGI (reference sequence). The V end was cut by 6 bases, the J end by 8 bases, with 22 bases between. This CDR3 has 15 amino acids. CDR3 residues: CASRHGTAAAGGYTF. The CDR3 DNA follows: TGTGCCAGCAGACACGGGACGGCAGCGGCGGGAGGCTACACCTTC.

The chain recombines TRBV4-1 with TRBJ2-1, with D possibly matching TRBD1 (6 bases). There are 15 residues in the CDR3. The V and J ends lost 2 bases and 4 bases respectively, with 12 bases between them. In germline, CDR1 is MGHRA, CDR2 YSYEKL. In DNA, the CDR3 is TGCGCCAGCAGCCAATTCTGGACAGCTTACAATGAGCAGTTCTTC. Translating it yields CASSQFWTAYNEQFF.

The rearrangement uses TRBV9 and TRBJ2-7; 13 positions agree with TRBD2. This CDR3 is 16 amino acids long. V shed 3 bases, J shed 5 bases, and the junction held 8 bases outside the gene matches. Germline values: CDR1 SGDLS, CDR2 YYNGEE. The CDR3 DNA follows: TGTGCCAGCAGCGCCTCCGGACTAGCGGGAGTACACGAGCAGTACTTC. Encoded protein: CASSASGLAGVHEQYF.

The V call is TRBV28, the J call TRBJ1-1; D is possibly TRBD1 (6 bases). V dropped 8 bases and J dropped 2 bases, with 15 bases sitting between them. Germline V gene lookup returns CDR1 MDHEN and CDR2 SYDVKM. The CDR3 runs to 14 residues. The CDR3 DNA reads TGTGCCAGCTGGGAGGCGGGGGGCAACACTGAAGCTTTCTTT. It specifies CASWEAGGNTEAFF.

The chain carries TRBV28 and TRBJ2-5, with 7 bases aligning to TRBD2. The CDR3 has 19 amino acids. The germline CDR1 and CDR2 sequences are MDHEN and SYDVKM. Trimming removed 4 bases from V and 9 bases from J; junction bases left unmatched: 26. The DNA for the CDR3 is TGTGCCAGCAGTTCCTCGGCCGGGCTTAACGGGAGGCTCCTGGCGGCCCAGTACTTC. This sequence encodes CASSSSAGLNGRLLAAQYF.

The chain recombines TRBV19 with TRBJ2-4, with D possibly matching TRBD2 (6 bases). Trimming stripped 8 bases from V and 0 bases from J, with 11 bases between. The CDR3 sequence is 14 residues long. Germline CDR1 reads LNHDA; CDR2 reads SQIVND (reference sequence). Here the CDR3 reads CASRDSLAKNIQYF. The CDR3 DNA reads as TGTGCCAGTCGGGACTCCTTAGCCAAAAACATTCAGTACTTC.

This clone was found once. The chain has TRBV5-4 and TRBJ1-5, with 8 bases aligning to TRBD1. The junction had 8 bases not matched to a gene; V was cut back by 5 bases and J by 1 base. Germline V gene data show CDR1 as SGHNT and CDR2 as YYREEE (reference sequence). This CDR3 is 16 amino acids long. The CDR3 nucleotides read TGTGCCAGCAGGCAGGGGGCAGGACAAAGCAATCAGCCCCAGCATTTT. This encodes CASRQGAGQSNQPQHF. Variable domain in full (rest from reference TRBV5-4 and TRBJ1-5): ETGVTQSPTHLIKTRGQQVTLRCSSQSGHNTVSWYQQALGQGPQFIFQYYREEENGRGNFPPRFSGLQFPNYSSELNVNALELDDSALYLCASRQGAGQSNQPQHFGDGTRLSIL.

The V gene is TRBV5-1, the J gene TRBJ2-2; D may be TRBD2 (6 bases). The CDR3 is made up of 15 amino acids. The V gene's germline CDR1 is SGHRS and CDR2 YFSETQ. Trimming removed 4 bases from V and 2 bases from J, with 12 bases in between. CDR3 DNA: TGCGCCAGCAGCCGGGTGGCGGGAAACACCGGGGAGCTGTTTTTT. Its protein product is CASSRVAGNTGELFF.

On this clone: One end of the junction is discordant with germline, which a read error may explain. The CDR3 sequence is CATQLAGTTDTRYF. The CDR3 DNA reads as TGTGCCACACAACTAGCGGGAACCACAGATACGCGGTATTTT. The J gene is TRBJ2-3, the V gene TRBV10-3; 10 nucleotides line up with TRBD2. Germline-derived CDR1 and CDR2 are ENHRY and SYGVKD. The CDR3 contains 14 residues.

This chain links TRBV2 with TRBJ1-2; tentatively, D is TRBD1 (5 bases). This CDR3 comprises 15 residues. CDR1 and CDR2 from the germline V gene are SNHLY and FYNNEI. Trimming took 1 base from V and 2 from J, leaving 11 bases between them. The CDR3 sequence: CASSEGGRTNYGYTF. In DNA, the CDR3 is TGTGCCAGCAGTGAAGGCGGACGGACAAACTATGGCTACACCTTC.

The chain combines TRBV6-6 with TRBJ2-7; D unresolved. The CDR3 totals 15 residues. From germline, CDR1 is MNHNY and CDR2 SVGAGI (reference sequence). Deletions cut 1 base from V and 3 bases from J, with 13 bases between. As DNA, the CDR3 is TGTGCCAGCAGTTACTATGGCGAGGAAAGCTACGAGCAGTACTTC. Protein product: CASSYYGEESYEQYF.

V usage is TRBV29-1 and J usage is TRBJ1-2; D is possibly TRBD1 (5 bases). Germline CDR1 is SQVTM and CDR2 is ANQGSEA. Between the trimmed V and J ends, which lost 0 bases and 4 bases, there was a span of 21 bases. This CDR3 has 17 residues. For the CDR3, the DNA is TGCAGCGTTGAAGATCCATCACCGATTCGAAGGGGCTATGGCTACACCTTC. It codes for CSVEDPSPIRRGYGYTF.

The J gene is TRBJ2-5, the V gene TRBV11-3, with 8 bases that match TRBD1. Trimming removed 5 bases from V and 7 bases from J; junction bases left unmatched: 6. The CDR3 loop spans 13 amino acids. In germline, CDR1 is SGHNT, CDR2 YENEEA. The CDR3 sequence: CASSKQGDGTQYF. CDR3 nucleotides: TGTGCCAGCAGCAAACAGGGGGATGGGACCCAGTACTTC.

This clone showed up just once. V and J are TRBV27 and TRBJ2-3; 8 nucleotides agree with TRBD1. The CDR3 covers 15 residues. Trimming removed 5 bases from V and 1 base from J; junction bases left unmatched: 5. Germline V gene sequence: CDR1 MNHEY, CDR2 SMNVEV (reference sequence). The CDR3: CASSHDRGGTDTQYF. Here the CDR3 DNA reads TGTGCCAGCAGTCACGACAGGGGAGGCACAGATACGCAGTATTTT.

CDR3 region: CASSSPRGGHTEAFF. CDR3 nucleotides: TGTGCCAGCAGTTCCCCCAGGGGTGGGCACACTGAAGCTTTCTTT. The chain employs TRBV28 and TRBJ1-1; D perhaps matches TRBD1 (6 bases). The germline CDR1 and CDR2 sequences are MDHEN and SYDVKM. The V gene lost 4 bases and the J gene lost 3 bases, with 15 bases spanning the gap. The length of the CDR3 is 15 residues.

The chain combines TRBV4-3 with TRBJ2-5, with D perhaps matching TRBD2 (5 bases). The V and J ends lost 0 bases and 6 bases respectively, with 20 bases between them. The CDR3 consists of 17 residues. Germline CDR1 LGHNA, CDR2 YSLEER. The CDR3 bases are TGCGCCAGCAGCCAAGAAAAGCTGACCCACGGGGTAAAGACCCAGTACTTC. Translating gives CASSQEKLTHGVKTQYF.

In nucleotides, the CDR3 is TGTGCCAGCAGGCCAGCGGGAGGGGCAGATACGCAGTATTTT. Encoded protein: CASRPAGGADTQYF. The V and J genes are TRBV6-4 and TRBJ2-3; 10 bases fit TRBD2. Germline loops: CDR1 MRHNA, CDR2 SNTAGT. The CDR3 runs 14 residues. The junction had 4 bases not matched to a gene; V was cut back by 6 bases and J by 4 bases.

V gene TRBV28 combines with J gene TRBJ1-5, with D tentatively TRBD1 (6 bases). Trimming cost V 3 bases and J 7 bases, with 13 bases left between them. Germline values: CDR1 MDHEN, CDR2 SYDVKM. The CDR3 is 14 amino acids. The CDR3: CASSFSGVVQPQHF. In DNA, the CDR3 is TGTGCCAGCAGTTTTTCAGGGGTGGTGCAGCCCCAGCATTTT.

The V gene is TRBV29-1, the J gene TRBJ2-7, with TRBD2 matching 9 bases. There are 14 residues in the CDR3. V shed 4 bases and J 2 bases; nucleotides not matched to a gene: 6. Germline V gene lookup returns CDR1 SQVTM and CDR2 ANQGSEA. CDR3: CSVVRAGGPYEQYF. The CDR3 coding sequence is TGCAGCGTTGTTAGGGCGGGAGGGCCCTACGAGCAGTACTTC.

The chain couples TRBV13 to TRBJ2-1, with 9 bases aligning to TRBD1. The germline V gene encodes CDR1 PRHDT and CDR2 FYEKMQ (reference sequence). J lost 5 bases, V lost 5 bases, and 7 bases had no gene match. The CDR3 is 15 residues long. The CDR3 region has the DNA TGTGCCAGCAGCCCAGGACAGGGGCGAGACAATGAGCAGTTCTTC. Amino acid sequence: CASSPGQGRDNEQFF. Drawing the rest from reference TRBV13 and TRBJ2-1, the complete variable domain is AAGVIQSPRHLIKEKRETATLKCYPIPRHDTVYWYQQGPGQDPQFLISFYEKMQSDKGSIPDRFSAQQFSDYHSELNMSSLELGDSALYFCASSPGQGRDNEQFFGPGTRLTVL.

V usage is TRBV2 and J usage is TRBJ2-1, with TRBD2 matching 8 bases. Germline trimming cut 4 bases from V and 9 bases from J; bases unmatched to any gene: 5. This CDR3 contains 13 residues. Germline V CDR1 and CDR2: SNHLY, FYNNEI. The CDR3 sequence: CASSGLAGREQFF. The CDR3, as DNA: TGTGCCAGCAGTGGTCTAGCGGGTCGTGAGCAGTTCTTC. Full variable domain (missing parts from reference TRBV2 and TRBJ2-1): EPEVTQTPSHQVTQMGQEVILRCVPISNHLYFYWYRQILGQKVEFLVSFYNNEISEKSEIFDDQFSVERPDGSNFTLKIRSTKLEDSAMYFCASSGLAGREQFFGPGTRLTVL.

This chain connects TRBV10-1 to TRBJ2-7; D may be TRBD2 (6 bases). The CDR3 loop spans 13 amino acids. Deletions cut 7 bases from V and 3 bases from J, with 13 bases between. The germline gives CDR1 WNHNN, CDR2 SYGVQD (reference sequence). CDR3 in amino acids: CASILTSLYEQYF. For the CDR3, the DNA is TGCGCCAGCATTCTGACTAGTCTCTACGAGCAGTACTTC.

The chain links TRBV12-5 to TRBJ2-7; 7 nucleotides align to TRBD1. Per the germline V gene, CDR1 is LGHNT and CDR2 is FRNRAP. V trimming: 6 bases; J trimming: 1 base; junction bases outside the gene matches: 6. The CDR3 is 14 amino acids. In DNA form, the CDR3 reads TGTGCTAGTGGGTCCGGGACAGATTCCTACGAGCAGTACTTC. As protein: CASGSGTDSYEQYF.

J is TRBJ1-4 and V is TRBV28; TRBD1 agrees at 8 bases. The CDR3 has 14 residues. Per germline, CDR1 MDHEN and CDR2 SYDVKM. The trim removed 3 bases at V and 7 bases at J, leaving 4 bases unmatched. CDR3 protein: CASSFRQGTEKLFF. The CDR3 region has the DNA TGTGCCAGCAGTTTCCGACAGGGGACTGAAAAACTGTTTTTT.

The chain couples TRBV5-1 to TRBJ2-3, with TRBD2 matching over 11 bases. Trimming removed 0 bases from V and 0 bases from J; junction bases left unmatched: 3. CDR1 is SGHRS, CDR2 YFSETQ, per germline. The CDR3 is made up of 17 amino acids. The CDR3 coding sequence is TGCGCCAGCAGCTTGGCCGGACTAGCGGGTAGCACAGATACGCAGTATTTT. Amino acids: CASSLAGLAGSTDTQYF.